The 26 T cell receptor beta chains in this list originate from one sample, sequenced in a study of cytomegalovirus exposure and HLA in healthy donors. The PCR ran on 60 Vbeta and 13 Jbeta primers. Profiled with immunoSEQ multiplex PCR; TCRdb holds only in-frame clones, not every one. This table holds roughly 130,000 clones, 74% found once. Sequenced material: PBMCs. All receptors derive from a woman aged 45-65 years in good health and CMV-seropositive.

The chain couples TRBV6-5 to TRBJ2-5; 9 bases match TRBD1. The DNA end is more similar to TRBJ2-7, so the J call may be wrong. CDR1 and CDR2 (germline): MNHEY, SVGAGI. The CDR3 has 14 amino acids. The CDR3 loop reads CASSLGQGTYEQYF. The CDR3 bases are TGTGCCAGCAGCCTGGGACAGGGAACCTACGAGCAGTACTTC.

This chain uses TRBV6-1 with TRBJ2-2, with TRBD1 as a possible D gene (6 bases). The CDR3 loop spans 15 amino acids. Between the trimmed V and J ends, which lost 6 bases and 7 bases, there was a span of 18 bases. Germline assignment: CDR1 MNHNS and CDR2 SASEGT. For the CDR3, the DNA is TGTGCCAGCAGGACAGGTGGCCAGGGGCTCGGGGAGCTGTTTTTT. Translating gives CASRTGGQGLGELFF.

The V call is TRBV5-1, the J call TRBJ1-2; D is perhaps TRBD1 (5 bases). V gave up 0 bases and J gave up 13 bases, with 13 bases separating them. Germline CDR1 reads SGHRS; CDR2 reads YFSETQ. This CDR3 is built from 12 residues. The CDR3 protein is CASSLDRSGTTF. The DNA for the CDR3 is TGCGCCAGCAGCTTGGATAGGAGCGGGACCACCTTC.

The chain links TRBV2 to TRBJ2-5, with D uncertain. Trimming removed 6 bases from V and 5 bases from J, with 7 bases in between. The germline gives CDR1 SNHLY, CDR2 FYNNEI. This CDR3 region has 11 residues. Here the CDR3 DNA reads TGTGCCAGCAGGATCCGGGAGACCCAGTACTTC. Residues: CASRIRETQYF.

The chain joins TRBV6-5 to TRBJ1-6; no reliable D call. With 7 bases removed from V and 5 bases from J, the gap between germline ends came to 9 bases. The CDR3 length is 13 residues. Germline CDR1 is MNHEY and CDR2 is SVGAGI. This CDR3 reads CASTRSDNSPLHF. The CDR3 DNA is TGTGCCAGCACCAGGTCCGATAATTCACCCCTCCACTTT.

This CDR3 reads CASGQGPTYNEQFF. The CDR3 region has the DNA TGTGCCAGCGGGCAGGGGCCAACCTACAATGAGCAGTTCTTC. The V and J genes are TRBV9 and TRBJ2-1; D possibly corresponds to TRBD1 (6 bases). Germline V gives CDR1 SGDLS, CDR2 YYNGEE. With 7 bases removed from V and 2 bases from J, the gap between germline ends came to 13 bases. The CDR3 loop spans 14 amino acids.

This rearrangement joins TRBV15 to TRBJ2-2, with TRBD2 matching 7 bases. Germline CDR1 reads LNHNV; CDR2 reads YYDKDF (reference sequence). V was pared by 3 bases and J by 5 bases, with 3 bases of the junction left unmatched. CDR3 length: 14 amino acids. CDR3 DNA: TGTGCCACCAGCAGGGGGGGGAGGACCGGGGAGCTGTTTTTT. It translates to CATSRGGRTGELFF.

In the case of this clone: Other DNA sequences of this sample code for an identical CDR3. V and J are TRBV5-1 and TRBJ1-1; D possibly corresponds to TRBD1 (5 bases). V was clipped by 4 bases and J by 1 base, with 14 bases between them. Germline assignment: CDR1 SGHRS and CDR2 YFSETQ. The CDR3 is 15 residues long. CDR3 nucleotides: TGCGCCAGCAGCCCCCCGCGGGGCACGAACACTGAAGCTTTCTTT. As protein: CASSPPRGTNTEAFF.

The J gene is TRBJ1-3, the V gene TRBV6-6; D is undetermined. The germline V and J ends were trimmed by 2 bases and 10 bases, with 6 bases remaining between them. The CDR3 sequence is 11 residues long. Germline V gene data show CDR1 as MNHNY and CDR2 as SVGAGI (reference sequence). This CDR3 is CASSYPGTIYF. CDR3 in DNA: TGTGCCAGCAGTTACCCGGGTACCATATATTTT.

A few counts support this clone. CDR3 amino acids: CASSRDRAQVYEQYF. For the CDR3, the DNA is TGTGCCAGCTCACGGGACAGGGCCCAGGTGTACGAGCAGTACTTC. The rearrangement uses TRBV18 and TRBJ2-7; TRBD1 matches at 9 bases. CDR1 and CDR2 (germline): KGHSH, LQKENI. The CDR3 totals 15 residues. V was pared by 4 bases and J by 4 bases, with 8 bases of the junction left unmatched.

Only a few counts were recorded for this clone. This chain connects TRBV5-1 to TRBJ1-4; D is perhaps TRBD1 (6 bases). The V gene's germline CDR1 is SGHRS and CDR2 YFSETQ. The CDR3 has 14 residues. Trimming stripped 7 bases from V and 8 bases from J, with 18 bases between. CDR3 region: CASQTGPSNEKLFF. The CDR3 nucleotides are TGCGCCAGCCAAACAGGGCCTTCGAACGAAAAACTGTTTTTT.

In DNA, the CDR3 is TGCGCCAGCGGCAGGGCACATCAGCCCCAGCATTTT. It encodes CASGRAHQPQHF. J is TRBJ1-5 and V is TRBV5-1; TRBD1 is a possible D gene (5 bases). Per the germline V gene, CDR1 is SGHRS and CDR2 is YFSETQ. V lost 7 bases to trimming and J lost 5 bases, with 10 bases between them. This CDR3 contains 12 residues.

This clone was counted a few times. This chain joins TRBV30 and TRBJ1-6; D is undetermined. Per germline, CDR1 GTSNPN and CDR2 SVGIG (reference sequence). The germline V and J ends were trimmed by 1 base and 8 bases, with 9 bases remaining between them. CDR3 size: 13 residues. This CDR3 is CAWSGKLDSPLHF. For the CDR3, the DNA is TGTGCCTGGAGTGGTAAGCTGGATTCACCCCTCCACTTT. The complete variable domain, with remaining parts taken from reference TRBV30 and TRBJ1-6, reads SQTIHQWPATLVQPVGSPLSLECTVEGTSNPNLYWYRQAAGRGLQLLFYSVGIGQISSEVPQNLSASRPQDRQFILSSKKLLLSDSGFYLCAWSGKLDSPLHFGNGTRLTVT.

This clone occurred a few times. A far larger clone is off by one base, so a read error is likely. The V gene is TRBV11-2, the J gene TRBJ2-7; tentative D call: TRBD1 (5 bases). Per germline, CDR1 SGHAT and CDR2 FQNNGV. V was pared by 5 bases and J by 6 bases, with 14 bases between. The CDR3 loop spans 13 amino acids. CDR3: CASSQRTGREQYF. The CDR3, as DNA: TGTGCCAGCAGCCAACGAACAGGTCGCGAGCAGTACTTC.

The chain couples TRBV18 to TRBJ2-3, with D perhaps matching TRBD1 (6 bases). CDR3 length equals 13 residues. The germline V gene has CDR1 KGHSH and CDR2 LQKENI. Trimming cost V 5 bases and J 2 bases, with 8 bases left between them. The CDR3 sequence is CASSTGITDTQYF. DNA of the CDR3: TGTGCCAGCTCAACAGGGATCACAGATACGCAGTATTTT.

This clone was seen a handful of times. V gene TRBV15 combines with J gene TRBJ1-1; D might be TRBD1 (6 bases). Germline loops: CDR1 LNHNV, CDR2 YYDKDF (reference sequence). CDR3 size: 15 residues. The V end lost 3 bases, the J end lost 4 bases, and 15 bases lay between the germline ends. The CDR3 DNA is TGTGCCACCAGCAGGGAACAGGGAAGGATCACTGAAGCTTTCTTT. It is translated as CATSREQGRITEAFF.

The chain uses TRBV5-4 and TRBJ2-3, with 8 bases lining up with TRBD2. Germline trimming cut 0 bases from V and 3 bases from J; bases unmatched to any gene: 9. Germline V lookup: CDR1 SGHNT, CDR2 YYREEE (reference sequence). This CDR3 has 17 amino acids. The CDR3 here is CASSLAPFGGGTDTQYF. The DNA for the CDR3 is TGTGCCAGCAGCTTGGCCCCTTTCGGGGGGGGGACAGATACGCAGTATTTT.

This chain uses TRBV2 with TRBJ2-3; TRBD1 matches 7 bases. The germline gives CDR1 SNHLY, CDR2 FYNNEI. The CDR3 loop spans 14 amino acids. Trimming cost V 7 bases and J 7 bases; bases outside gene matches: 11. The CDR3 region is CASTRQGNRNTQYF. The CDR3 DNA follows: TGTGCCAGCACCAGACAGGGTAATAGGAATACGCAGTATTTT.

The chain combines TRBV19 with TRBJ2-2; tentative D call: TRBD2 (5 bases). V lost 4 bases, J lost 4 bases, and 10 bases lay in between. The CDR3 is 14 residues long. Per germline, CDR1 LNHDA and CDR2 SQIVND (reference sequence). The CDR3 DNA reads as TGTGCCAGTAGTAACCGGGGTGCCACCGGGGAGCTGTTTTTT. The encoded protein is CASSNRGATGELFF.

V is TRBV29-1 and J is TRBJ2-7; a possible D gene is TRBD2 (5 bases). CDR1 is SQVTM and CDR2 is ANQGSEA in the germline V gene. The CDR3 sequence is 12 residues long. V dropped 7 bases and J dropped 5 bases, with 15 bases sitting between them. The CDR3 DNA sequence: TGCAGCGCCGAATCCGGGAATAACGAGCAGTACTTC. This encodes CSAESGNNEQYF.

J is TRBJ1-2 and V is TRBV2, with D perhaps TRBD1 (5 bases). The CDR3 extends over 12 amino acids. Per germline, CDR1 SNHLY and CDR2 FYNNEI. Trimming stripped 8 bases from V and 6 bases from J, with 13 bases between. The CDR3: CASSGGNHGYTF. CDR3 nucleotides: TGTGCCAGCTCGGGGGGGAACCATGGCTACACCTTC.

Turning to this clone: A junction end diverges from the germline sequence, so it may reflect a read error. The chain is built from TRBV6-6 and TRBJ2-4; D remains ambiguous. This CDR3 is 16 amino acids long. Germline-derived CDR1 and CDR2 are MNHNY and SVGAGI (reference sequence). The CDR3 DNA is TGTGCCAGTAGTTTGGAGTGGTCCTACGGCAAAAACATTCAGTACTTC. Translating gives CASSLEWSYGKNIQYF.

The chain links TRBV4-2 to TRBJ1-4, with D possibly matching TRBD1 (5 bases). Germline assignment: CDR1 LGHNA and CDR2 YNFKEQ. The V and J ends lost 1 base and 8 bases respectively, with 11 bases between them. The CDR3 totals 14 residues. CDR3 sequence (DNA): TGTGCCAGCAGCCAAGGAGGCAGGGAAGAAAAACTGTTTTTT. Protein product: CASSQGGREEKLFF.

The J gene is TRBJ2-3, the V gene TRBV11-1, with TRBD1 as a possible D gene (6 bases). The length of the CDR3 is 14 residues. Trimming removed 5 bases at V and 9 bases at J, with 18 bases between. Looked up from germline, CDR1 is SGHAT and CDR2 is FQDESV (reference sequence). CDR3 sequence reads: CASSPLQGRGTQYF. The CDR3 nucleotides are TGTGCCAGCAGCCCTTTGCAGGGGCGCGGGACGCAGTATTTT.

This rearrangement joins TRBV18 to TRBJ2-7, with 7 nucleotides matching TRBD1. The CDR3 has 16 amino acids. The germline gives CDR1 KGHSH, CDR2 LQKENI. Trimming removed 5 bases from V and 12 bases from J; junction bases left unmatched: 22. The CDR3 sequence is CASSGQTPGTASTSYF. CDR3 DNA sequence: TGTGCCAGCTCAGGCCAAACTCCCGGGACAGCCTCTACGTCGTACTTC.

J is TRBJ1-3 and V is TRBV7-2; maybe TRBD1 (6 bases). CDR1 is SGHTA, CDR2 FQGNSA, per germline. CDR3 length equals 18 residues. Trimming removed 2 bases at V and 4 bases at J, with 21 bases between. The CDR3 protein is CASSLRDRSRDTGNTIYF. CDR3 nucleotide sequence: TGTGCCAGCAGCTTAAGAGACCGAAGCCGGGACACAGGAAACACCATATATTTT.